The 28 T cell receptor beta chains in this list originate from one sample, sequenced in a study of T cell clonality in common variable immunodeficiency. Only in-frame clones appear in the TCRdb table, and some are missing; sequencing was by immunoSEQ multiplex PCR. The sample includes around 39,000 clones, none of them occurring once. The sample consisted of peripheral blood mononuclear cells. Every receptor here comes from a person aged 18-70 years in good health.

Many counts were recorded for this clone. The DNA ends 3 residues before the CDR3 does, and the rest of the CDR3 is filled in from the germline J gene. V gene TRBV5-1 combines with J gene TRBJ2-2; 7 nucleotides match TRBD2. V gave up 7 bases and J gave up 6 bases; unmatched junction bases: 9. The CDR3 runs to 14 residues. Germline V gene sequence: CDR1 SGHRS, CDR2 YFSETQ. CDR3 residues: CASERTSGPGELFF. The part of the CDR3 DNA that was read is TGCGCCAGCGAGAGGACTAGTGGCCCCGGGGAG. The full variable domain, completed using reference TRBV5-1 and TRBJ2-2, is KAGVTQTPRYLIKTRGQQVTLSCSPISGHRSVSWYQQTPGQGLQFLFEYFSETQRNKGNFPGRFSGRQFSNSRSEMNVSTLELGDSALYLCASERTSGPGELFFGEGSRLTVL.

Many counts were recorded for this clone. The DNA ends 3 residues before the CDR3 does, and the rest of the CDR3 is filled in from the germline J gene. The J gene is TRBJ2-7, the V gene TRBV30; 9 nucleotides match TRBD1. V dropped 5 bases and J dropped 2; count of bases not matched to a gene: 7. Germline CDR1 and CDR2: GTSNPN and SVGIG (reference sequence). This CDR3 spans 14 amino acids. CDR3 protein: CAWGRQGGPYEQYF. The DNA read from the CDR3 is TGTGCCTGGGGGAGACAGGGGGGACCCTACGAG.

There are many counts of this clone. From the germline J gene comes the end of the CDR3, since the read stops 3 residues before it. The chain links TRBV20-1 to TRBJ2-7; tentatively, D is TRBD1 (5 bases). The CDR3 runs 12 residues. The V end was cut by 5 bases, the J end by 0 bases, with 8 bases between. The V gene's germline CDR1 is DFQATT and CDR2 SNEGSKA (reference sequence). Partial CDR3 DNA: TGCAGTGCTCCTGACAGCTCCTACGAG. It yields the protein CSAPDSSYE. The full-length CDR3 reads as CSAPDSSYEQYF.

This clone was detected ten times or more. The read is 3 residues too short to cover the CDR3 end, so that end is filled in from the germline J gene. The J gene is TRBJ2-1, the V gene TRBV5-6, with D tentatively TRBD2 (5 bases). The CDR3 extends over 15 amino acids. Germline loops: CDR1 SGHDT, CDR2 YYEEEE. V lost 2 bases to trimming and J lost 5 bases, with 14 bases between them. CDR3 DNA (partial): TGTGCCAGCAGCTTAGTAGGCGAAGCGGACAATGAG. Encoded protein: CASSLVGEADNE. The full-length CDR3 reads as CASSLVGEADNEQFF. Supplemented by reference TRBV5-6 and TRBJ2-1, the full variable domain reads DAGVTQSPTHLIKTRGQQVTLRCSPKSGHDTVSWYQQALGQGPQFIFQYYEEEERQRGNFPDRFSGHQFPNYSSELNVNALLLGDSALYLCASSLVGEADNEQFFGPGTRLTVL.

Many counts were recorded for this clone. Read coverage stops 3 residues before the CDR3 terminus; the germline J gene supplies the remainder. The chain couples TRBV7-8 to TRBJ2-7; D not certain. Per germline, CDR1 SGHVS and CDR2 FQNEAQ. V shed 1 base and J shed 5 bases, with 3 bases lying between them. The CDR3 length is 11 residues. The CDR3 DNA, read in part, is TGTGCCAGCAGCTTAGTAGACGAG. This sequence encodes CASSLVDE. The entire CDR3 is CASSLVDEQYF.

Notes on this clone: Read sequence stops 3 residues before the CDR3 end, and the germline J gene provides the missing end. The rearrangement joins TRBV7-8 to TRBJ2-3, with TRBD2 matching 11 bases. Germline CDR1 SGHVS, CDR2 FQNEAQ. With V trimmed by 1 base and J by 0 bases, 6 bases remained unmatched. This CDR3 contains 18 residues. Partial CDR3 DNA: TGTGCCAGCAGCTTAGTGACTAGCGGGACTCTTAGCACAGATACG. Protein: CASSLVTSGTLSTDT. The CDR3, in full, reads CASSLVTSGTLSTDTQYF.

This clone has a count of ten or more. With the read ending 3 residues before the CDR3 end, the germline J gene is used to fill in that end. The chain recombines TRBV5-1 with TRBJ2-2; D is unclear. Germline V gene sequence: CDR1 SGHRS, CDR2 YFSETQ. Trimming took 0 bases from V and 5 from J, leaving 5 bases between them. The CDR3 has 13 residues. This CDR3 reads CASSLEGTGELFF. CDR3 bases read: TGCGCCAGCAGCTTGGAAGGTACCGGGGAG. The entire variable domain, with the rest obtained from reference TRBV5-1 and TRBJ2-2, is as follows: KAGVTQTPRYLIKTRGQQVTLSCSPISGHRSVSWYQQTPGQGLQFLFEYFSETQRNKGNFPGRFSGRQFSNSRSEMNVSTLELGDSALYLCASSLEGTGELFFGEGSRLTVL.

In its sample, this clone was seen many times. The read ends 3 residues before the CDR3 terminus; that terminus is restored from the germline J gene. The gene calls are TRBV6-1 and TRBJ2-7; maybe TRBD2 (6 bases). V was pared by 4 bases and J by 2 bases, with 9 bases between. The CDR3 length is 13 residues. Germline V CDR1 and CDR2: MNHNS, SASEGT. The sequenced part of the CDR3 DNA is TGTGCCAGCAGTGCGGGACTGCCCTACGAG. It codes for CASSAGLPYE. The full CDR3 protein reads CASSAGLPYEQYF.

This clone was seen at least ten times. The read falls 3 residues short of the CDR3 end, and the missing part is taken from the germline J gene. The V call is TRBV6-2 or TRBV6-3, the J call TRBJ2-7; 9 bases are shared with TRBD2. Germline-derived CDR1 and CDR2 are MNHEY and SVGEGT. This CDR3 has 16 residues. The V gene end was trimmed by 0 bases and the J gene end by 3 bases; junction bases not matched to a gene: 6. Here the CDR3 reads CASSYSVNSGSYEQYF. The part of the CDR3 DNA that was read is TGTGCCAGCAGTTACTCGGTTAATAGCGGGAGCTACGAG.

This clone was counted ten times or more. With the read ending 3 residues before the CDR3 end, the germline J gene is used to fill in that end. J is TRBJ2-3 and V is TRBV18; 7 bases match TRBD2. Unmatched junction bases numbered 7, after V lost 3 bases and J lost 7 bases. The CDR3 totals 14 residues. Per the germline V gene, CDR1 is KGHSH and CDR2 is LQKENI. The CDR3 DNA, read in part, is TGTGCCAGCTCACCCGGGCTAGCGGATTATACG. It codes for CASSPGLADYT. The full-length CDR3 reads as CASSPGLADYTQYF.

This clone occurred a few times. The read ends 3 residues shy of where the CDR3 ends; the end is completed using the germline J gene. The sample contains more than one DNA sequence encoding this CDR3. This chain links TRBV20-1 with TRBJ2-7; no clear D. The germline gives CDR1 DFQATT, CDR2 SNEGSKA (reference sequence). Trimming took 0 bases from V and 0 from J, leaving 12 bases between them. The length of the CDR3 is 15 residues. The sequenced CDR3 bases are TGCAGTGCTAGAGATCTGGATTCTAGCTCCTACGAG. Amino acid sequence: CSARDLDSSSYE. In full, the CDR3 reads CSARDLDSSSYEQYF.

This clone was picked up many times. The read comes to an end 3 residues before the CDR3 does, leaving the germline J gene to fill in the end. Other DNA sequences in this sample translate to the same CDR3. The rearrangement uses TRBV7-8 and TRBJ1-5; TRBD1 might be the D (6 bases). CDR1 and CDR2 from the germline V gene are SGHVS and FQNEAQ. V was shortened by 1 base and J by 3 bases, with 19 bases between the two germline ends. This CDR3 has 18 amino acids. CDR3 in amino acids: CASSLGGRQGINNQPQHF. The CDR3 DNA, read in part, is TGTGCCAGCAGCTTAGGGGGGAGGCAGGGGATTAACAATCAGCCC.

This clone has a count of ten or more. Sequencing ends 3 residues short of the CDR3 end; the germline J gene provides the rest. This chain uses TRBV20-1 with TRBJ1-4; 8 nucleotides agree with TRBD1. V shed 6 bases and J 1 base; nucleotides not matched to a gene: 1. CDR3 length: 13 residues. CDR1 is DFQATT and CDR2 is SNEGSKA in the germline V gene (reference sequence). The DNA read from the CDR3 is TGCAGTGCCGGACAGGGAACTAATGAAAAA. As protein: CSAGQGTNEK. In full, the CDR3 reads CSAGQGTNEKLFF.

This clone was found many times. The CDR3 goes on 3 residues after the read ends, and that part is filled in from the germline J gene. This chain joins TRBV20-1 and TRBJ2-4, with a tentative D call TRBD2 (6 bases). V shed 1 base and J shed 0 bases, with 19 bases lying between them. The CDR3 runs 18 residues. Germline V lookup: CDR1 DFQATT, CDR2 SNEGSKA (reference sequence). CDR3 bases read: TGCAGTGCTAGAGTCCCAGCGGGCCGGATTGTAGCCAAAAACATT. Its protein is CSARVPAGRIVAKNI. The CDR3 in full is CSARVPAGRIVAKNIQYF.

This clone was seen ten or more times. The CDR3 end lies 3 residues beyond the end of the read and is filled in from the germline J gene. The chain uses TRBV20-1 and TRBJ1-5; D gene ambiguous. The V and J ends lost 0 bases and 3 bases respectively, with 15 bases between them. CDR3 length: 16 amino acids. Germline values: CDR1 DFQATT, CDR2 SNEGSKA (reference sequence). The part of the CDR3 DNA that was read is TGCAGTGCTAGAGATCCCCGACGGGGAAACAATCAGCCC. It codes for CSARDPRRGNNQP. The CDR3 reads in full as CSARDPRRGNNQPQHF.

This clone was counted many times. The read ends 3 residues early relative to the CDR3; the germline J gene fills the gap. J is TRBJ2-7 and V is TRBV7-9; D unresolved. Germline values: CDR1 SEHNR, CDR2 FQNEAQ (reference sequence). Trimming took off 1 base at V and 5 bases at J, with 12 bases between the two ends. The CDR3 sequence is 14 residues long. The CDR3 DNA, read in part, is TGTGCCAGCAGCTTAGATACCAGGAGAAACGAG. It translates to CASSLDTRRNE. The entire CDR3 is CASSLDTRRNEQYF. The full variable domain, in which reference TRBV7-9 and TRBJ2-7 provide the parts outside the CDR3, is DTGVSQNPRHKITKRGQNVTFRCDPISEHNRLYWYRQTLGQGPEFLTYFQNEAQLEKSRLLSDRFSAERPKGSFSTLEIQRTEQGDSAMYLCASSLDTRRNEQYFGPGTRLTVT.

This clone appeared many times. The DNA ends 3 residues before the CDR3 does, and the rest of the CDR3 is filled in from the germline J gene. The chain combines TRBV14 with TRBJ2-1, with TRBD1 identical over 10 bases. Germline CDR1 SGHDN, CDR2 FVKESK. CDR3 size: 17 residues. The V gene end was trimmed by 4 bases and the J gene end by 7 bases; junction bases not matched to a gene: 13. CDR3 loop: CASSPFPGTGDGNEQFF. The sequenced CDR3 bases are TGTGCCAGCAGCCCCTTTCCCGGGACAGGGGATGGAAATGAG.

This clone was detected ten times or more. The read ends 3 residues shy of where the CDR3 ends; the end is completed using the germline J gene. This chain connects TRBV5-1 to TRBJ2-3; D unclear. Germline lookup yields CDR1 SGHRS and CDR2 YFSETQ. CDR3 size: 15 residues. V gave up 2 bases and J gave up 0 bases, with 10 bases separating them. The sequenced part of the CDR3 DNA is TGCGCCAGCAGCTTTAGCTGGTCTAGCACAGATACG. Amino acids: CASSFSWSSTDT. The entire CDR3 protein is CASSFSWSSTDTQYF.

The table lists this clone with many counts. The read stops 3 residues short of the end of the CDR3; the missing end is completed from the germline J gene. V is TRBV20-1 and J is TRBJ1-2; a weak D match, TRBD1 (6 bases). With 5 bases removed from V and 3 bases from J, the gap between germline ends came to 16 bases. The CDR3 totals 14 residues. Germline V lookup: CDR1 DFQATT, CDR2 SNEGSKA (reference sequence). Incomplete CDR3 DNA: TGCAGTGCTCGCCACCCAGGGGCCTACTATGGC. Its translation: CSARHPGAYYG. The full CDR3 reads CSARHPGAYYGYTF.

This clone showed up many times. The read stops 3 residues short of the end of the CDR3; the missing end is completed from the germline J gene. The chain employs TRBV5-4 and TRBJ1-2; perhaps TRBD1 as D (5 bases). This CDR3 is built from 15 residues. The V end was cut by 4 bases, the J end by 3 bases, with 16 bases between. Per the germline V gene, CDR1 is SGHNT and CDR2 is YYREEE (reference sequence). CDR3 region: CASSRNGRGDYGYTF. The CDR3 DNA, read in part, is TGTGCCAGCAGCAGGAACGGGAGGGGCGACTATGGC.

This clone was seen repeatedly, ten times or more. The read gets to within 3 residues of the CDR3 end, and the germline J gene fills in the rest. The J gene is TRBJ1-2, the V gene TRBV5-1; TRBD1 might be the D (6 bases). CDR1 is SGHRS, CDR2 YFSETQ, per germline. There are 16 residues in the CDR3. Trimming removed 0 bases from V and 0 bases from J, with 12 bases in between. The CDR3 region is CASSLGLKGANYGYTF. The CDR3 bases that were read are TGCGCCAGCAGCTTGGGGTTAAAGGGGGCTAACTATGGC.

This clone appeared many times. The CDR3 end falls 3 residues outside the read, so it is completed with the germline J gene. V usage is TRBV20-1 and J usage is TRBJ1-2, with 9 bases fitting TRBD1. This CDR3 is built from 14 residues. The germline gives CDR1 DFQATT, CDR2 SNEGSKA (reference sequence). V shed 6 bases, J shed 0 bases, and the junction held 5 bases outside the gene matches. CDR3 bases read: TGCAGTGCCTCCGGGACAGGGACTAACTATGGC. The encoded protein is CSASGTGTNYG. The whole CDR3 sequence reads CSASGTGTNYGYTF.

This clone was detected ten times or more. The read ends 3 residues early relative to the CDR3; the germline J gene fills the gap. The chain combines TRBV30 with TRBJ1-1; unclear D gene. Germline V gene lookup returns CDR1 GTSNPN and CDR2 SVGIG (reference sequence). V was trimmed by 2 bases and J by 3 bases, leaving 10 bases between them. The CDR3 is 13 amino acids. The CDR3 bases that were read are TGTGCCTGGAGTCGGGGTAGGGACACTGAA. Protein sequence: CAWSRGRDTE. The entire CDR3 protein reads CAWSRGRDTEAFF.

This clone came up many times. The sequence runs out 3 residues before the end of the CDR3; the remainder is reconstructed from the germline J gene. The genes are TRBV2 and TRBJ2-7; 7 positions match TRBD2. The CDR3 loop spans 13 amino acids. V lost 7 bases, J lost 6 bases, and 9 bases stayed unmatched. Germline CDR1 is SNHLY and CDR2 is FYNNEI. The CDR3 DNA, read in part, is TGTGCCAGCAATCGGGGAGGGCCTCCCGAG. Translation gives CASNRGGPPE. The whole CDR3 reads CASNRGGPPEQYF.

This clone was found many times. The CDR3 end falls 3 residues outside the read, so it is completed with the germline J gene. The J gene is TRBJ2-7, the V gene TRBV18, with 7 bases that match TRBD1. The CDR3 spans 14 residues. V shed 6 bases and J 3 bases; nucleotides not matched to a gene: 8. Germline CDR1 and CDR2: KGHSH and LQKENI. The CDR3 spells CASSLPGQHYEQYF. The part of the CDR3 DNA that was read is TGTGCCAGCTCGCTACCGGGACAGCACTACGAG.

This clone was seen ten or more times. Read coverage stops 3 residues before the CDR3 terminus; the germline J gene supplies the remainder. The gene calls are TRBV29-1 and TRBJ1-1; TRBD1 aligns across 7 bases. The germline CDR1 and CDR2 sequences are SQVTM and ANQGSEA. The length of the CDR3 is 12 residues. The J segment lost 5 bases and the V segment lost 8 bases, leaving 8 bases of the junction unmatched. The CDR3 is CSPSAGGTEAFF. The CDR3 bases that were read are TGCAGCCCCTCAGCAGGGGGAACTGAA.

This clone was found many times. The CDR3 is cut off 3 residues early in the read; its end comes from the germline J gene. The chain carries TRBV12-5 and TRBJ2-7; perhaps TRBD2 as D (5 bases). In germline, CDR1 is LGHNT, CDR2 FRNRAP. The CDR3 covers 15 residues. Trimming shortened V by 7 bases and J by 2 bases, and 18 bases separated the two germline ends. The CDR3 loop reads CASARGQVLTYEQYF. The covered CDR3 bases are TGTGCTAGTGCCAGAGGGCAGGTTCTCACCTACGAG.

The CDR3 is CASQGQPNTGELFF. Partial CDR3 DNA: TGTGCCAGCCAGGGGCAGCCGAACACCGGGGAG. The chain is built from TRBV7-9 and TRBJ2-2; weak D call: TRBD1 (6 bases). Coverage ceases 3 residues before the CDR3 finishes, and the germline J gene fills in the end. Germline values: CDR1 SEHNR, CDR2 FQNEAQ (reference sequence). The CDR3 extends over 14 amino acids. Deletions cut 8 bases from V and 0 bases from J, with 10 bases between.